Each of the 7 T cell receptor beta chains below was sequenced from the same sample in a study of blood T cell repertoires in COVID-19. Data came from immunoSEQ multiplex PCR; TCRdb stores just in-frame clones and leaves some out. The sample contains roughly 170,000 clones, 87% of which appear only once. Material: peripheral blood. The receptors stem from a woman in her seventies with COVID-19, enrolled during active disease.

This chain joins TRBV15 and TRBJ2-1, with 7 nucleotides matching TRBD1. The CDR3 sequence is 15 residues long. The V and J ends lost 1 base and 2 bases, in that order; junction bases with no gene match: 2. Per germline, CDR1 LNHNV and CDR2 YYDKDF (reference sequence). CDR3 sequence reads: CATSRAGGTYNEQFF. The CDR3 nucleotides are TGTGCCACCAGCAGAGCAGGGGGAACCTACAATGAGCAGTTCTTC. Combining the CDR3 with reference TRBV15 and TRBJ2-1 gives the whole variable domain DAMVIQNPRYQVTQFGKPVTLSCSQTLNHNVMYWYQQKSSQAPKLLFHYYDKDFNNEADTPDNFQSRRPNTSFCFLDIRSPGLGDTAMYLCATSRAGGTYNEQFFGPGTRLTVL.

As DNA, the CDR3 is TGTGCCAGCAGTGAAGCCTTACGACGGGATCAGCCCCAGCATTTT. This sequence encodes CASSEALRRDQPQHF. This chain connects TRBV6-1 to TRBJ1-5, with D unresolved. CDR3 length equals 15 residues. V was cut by 0 bases and J by 5 bases, with 11 bases left in between. Germline CDR1 MNHNS, CDR2 SASEGT.

The chain has TRBV7-9 and TRBJ1-6; no firm D call. With 1 base removed from V and 8 bases from J, the gap between germline ends came to 6 bases. The germline V gene encodes CDR1 SEHNR and CDR2 FQNEAQ (reference sequence). The CDR3 is made up of 13 amino acids. In DNA form, the CDR3 reads TGTGCCAGCAGCTTAGAGCAGGATTCACCCCTCCACTTT. Encoded protein: CASSLEQDSPLHF.

V and J are TRBV28 and TRBJ1-6; D gene unclear. Looked up from germline, CDR1 is MDHEN and CDR2 is SYDVKM. The CDR3 extends over 15 amino acids. Between the trimmed V and J ends, which lost 7 bases and 2 bases, there was a span of 12 bases. CDR3 sequence: CASTGGGPYNSPLHF. The CDR3 DNA reads TGTGCCAGCACTGGCGGAGGGCCCTATAATTCACCCCTCCACTTT. Together with reference TRBV28 and TRBJ1-6, the CDR3 gives the full variable domain: DVKVTQSSRYLVKRTGEKVFLECVQDMDHENMFWYRQDPGLGLRLIYFSYDVKMKEKGDIPEGYSVSREKKERFSLILESASTNQTSMYLCASTGGGPYNSPLHFGNGTRLTVT.

The V gene is TRBV19, the J gene TRBJ2-1, with 15 bases identical to TRBD2. After removal of 8 bases from V and 9 bases from J, the junction contained 5 bases not matched to a gene. Germline CDR1 reads LNHDA; CDR2 reads SQIVND (reference sequence). This CDR3 spans 14 amino acids. The CDR3 sequence: CASRTSGRDGEQFF. The CDR3 DNA reads TGTGCCAGTCGGACTAGCGGGAGGGATGGTGAGCAGTTCTTC.

This clone occurred many times. The genes are TRBV18 and TRBJ2-7; 9 bases agree with TRBD1. J was trimmed by 9 bases and V by 4 bases; bases with no gene match: 7. This CDR3 comprises 13 residues. Germline CDR1 KGHSH, CDR2 LQKENI. The DNA for the CDR3 is TGTGCCAGCTCACTTCGGGACAGGGACGGGCAGTACTTC. Encoded protein: CASSLRDRDGQYF.

A few counts support this clone. The chain joins TRBV7-9 to TRBJ1-3; 7 bases fit TRBD1. V lost 1 base, J lost 3 bases, and 9 bases stayed unmatched. Germline V gene lookup returns CDR1 SEHNR and CDR2 FQNEAQ (reference sequence). This CDR3 region has 17 residues. CDR3 sequence reads: CASSLVGGGAVGNTIYF. In DNA form, the CDR3 reads TGTGCCAGCAGCTTAGTTGGAGGGGGCGCGGTTGGAAACACCATATATTTT.